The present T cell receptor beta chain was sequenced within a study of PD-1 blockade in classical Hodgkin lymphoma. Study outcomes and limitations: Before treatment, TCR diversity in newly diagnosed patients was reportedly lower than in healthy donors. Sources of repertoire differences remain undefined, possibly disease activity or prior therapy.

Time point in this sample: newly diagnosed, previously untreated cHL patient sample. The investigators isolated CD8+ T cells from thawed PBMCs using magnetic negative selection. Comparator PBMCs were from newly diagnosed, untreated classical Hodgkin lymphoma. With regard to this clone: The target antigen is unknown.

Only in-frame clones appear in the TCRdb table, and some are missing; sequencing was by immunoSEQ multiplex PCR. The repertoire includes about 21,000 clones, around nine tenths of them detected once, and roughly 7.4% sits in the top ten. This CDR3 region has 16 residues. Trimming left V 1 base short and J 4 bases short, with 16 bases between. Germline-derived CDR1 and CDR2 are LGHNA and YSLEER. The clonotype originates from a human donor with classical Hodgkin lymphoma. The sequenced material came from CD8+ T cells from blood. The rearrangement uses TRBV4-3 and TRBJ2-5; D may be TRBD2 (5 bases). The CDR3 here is CASSQVRVGRGETQYF. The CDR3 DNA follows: TGCGCCAGCAGCCAAGTGAGAGTGGGTCGGGGAGAGACCCAGTACTTC.